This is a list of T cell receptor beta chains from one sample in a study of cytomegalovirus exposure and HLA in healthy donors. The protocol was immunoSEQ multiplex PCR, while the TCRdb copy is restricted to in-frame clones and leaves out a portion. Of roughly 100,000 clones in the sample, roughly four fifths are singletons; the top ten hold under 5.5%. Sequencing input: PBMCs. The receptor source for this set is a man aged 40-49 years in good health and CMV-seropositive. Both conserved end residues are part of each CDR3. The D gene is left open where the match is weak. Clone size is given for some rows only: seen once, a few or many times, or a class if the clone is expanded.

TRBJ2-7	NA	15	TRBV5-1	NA	TGCGCCAGCAGCACCTCCGGGACTTTTGCCTACGAGCAGTACTTC	CASSTSGTFAYEQYF
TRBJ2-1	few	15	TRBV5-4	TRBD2	TGTGCCAGCAGACTCACTAGCGGGGGCTACAATGAGCAGTTCTTC	CASRLTSGGYNEQFF
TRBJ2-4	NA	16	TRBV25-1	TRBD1	TGTGCCAGCAGTGGAGGACAGGGACTAGCCAAAAACATTCAGTACTTC	CASSGGQGLAKNIQYF
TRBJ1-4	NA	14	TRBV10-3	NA	TGTGCCATCAGTGAGTCAGTTGAGTATGAAAAACTGTTTTTT	CAISESVEYEKLFF
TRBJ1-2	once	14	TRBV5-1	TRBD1	TGCGCCAGCAGCTTGGGGGGACAGGGGAGAGGCTACACCTTC	CASSLGGQGRGYTF
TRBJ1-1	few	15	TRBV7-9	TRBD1	TGTGCCAGCAGCCCTTGGGGACAGGAGAACACTGAAGCTTTCTTT	CASSPWGQENTEAFF
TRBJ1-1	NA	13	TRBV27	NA	TGTGCCAGCAGTTTAGGGCAGCTTACAGAAGCTTTCTTT	CASSLGQLTEAFF
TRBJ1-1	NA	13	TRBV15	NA	TGTGCCACCAGCGACTGGGTACAGGCTGAAGCTTTCTTT	CATSDWVQAEAFF
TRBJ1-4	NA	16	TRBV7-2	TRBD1	TGTGCCAGCAGCCTACGAACCGGGACAGGGTATGAAAAACTGTTTTTT	CASSLRTGTGYEKLFF
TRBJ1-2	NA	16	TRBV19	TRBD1	TGTGCCAGTAGTATGCCCTCAGGGGGCGGCGGCTATGGCTACACCTTC	CASSMPSGGGGYGYTF
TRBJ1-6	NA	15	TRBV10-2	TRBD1	TGCGCCAGCAGTTCGGACAGGGGGAGCAATTCACCCCTCCACTTT	CASSSDRGSNSPLHF
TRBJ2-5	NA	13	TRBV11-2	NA	TGTGCCAGCAGCGTGGGCCTGGGAGAGACCCAGTACTTC	CASSVGLGETQYF
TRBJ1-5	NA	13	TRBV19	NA	TGTGCCAGTAGTATGAGGTTGCGGCAGCCCCAGCATTTT	CASSMRLRQPQHF
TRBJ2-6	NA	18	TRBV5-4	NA	TGTGCCAGCAGTACGGGGGGGGACAGCTACTCTGGGGCCAACGTCCTGACTTTC	CASSTGGDSYSGANVLTF
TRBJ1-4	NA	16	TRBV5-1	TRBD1	TGCGCCAGCAGCTTTTCCCCAGGGGGTGATGCTGAAAAACTGTTTTTT	CASSFSPGGDAEKLFF
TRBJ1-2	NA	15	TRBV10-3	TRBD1	TGTGCCATCAGTGAGACGGGACAGGGGTTTGGTGGCTACACCTTC	CAISETGQGFGGYTF
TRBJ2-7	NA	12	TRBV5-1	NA	TGCGCCAGCAGCGCCGGCGGCTACGAGCAGTACTTC	CASSAGGYEQYF
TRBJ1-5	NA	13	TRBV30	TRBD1	TGTGCCACAGACAGGGATAGCAATCAGCCCCAGCATTTT	CATDRDSNQPQHF
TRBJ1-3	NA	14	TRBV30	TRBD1	TGTGCCCGAAGGGACAGGGGCTCTGGAAACACCATATATTTT	CARRDRGSGNTIYF
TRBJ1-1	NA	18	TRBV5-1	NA	TGCGCCAGCAGCTTGGGGGGCGGGAGGGGATACATGAACACTGAAGCTTTCTTT	CASSLGGGRGYMNTEAFF
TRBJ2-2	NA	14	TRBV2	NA	TGTGCCAGCAGTCAATTTGTGAACACCGGGGAGCTGTTTTTT	CASSQFVNTGELFF
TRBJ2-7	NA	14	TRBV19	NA	TGTGCCAGTAGTGTATCGGGGAGCTCCTACGAGCAGTACTTC	CASSVSGSSYEQYF
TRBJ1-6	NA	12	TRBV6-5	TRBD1	TGTGCCAGCTGGACAGGGTTTTCACCCCTCCACTTT	CASWTGFSPLHF
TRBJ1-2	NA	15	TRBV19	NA	TGTGCCAGTAGTATCGGGTCAAGAACCAACTATGGCTACACCTTC	CASSIGSRTNYGYTF
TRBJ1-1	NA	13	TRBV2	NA	TGTGCCAGCAGTGGGACCGGGACACAGGAGGCTTTCTTT	CASSGTGTQEAFF
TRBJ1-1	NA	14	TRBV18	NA	TGTGCCAGCTCACCCCTACCGACAGACAGTGAAGCTTTCTTT	CASSPLPTDSEAFF
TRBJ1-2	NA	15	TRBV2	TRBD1	TGTGCCAGCAGCCTTGGACAGGGGGTGTTATATGGCTACACCTTC	CASSLGQGVLYGYTF
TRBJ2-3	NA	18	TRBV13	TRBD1	TGTGCCAGCAGCTTACAGTATCCGGGACAGCAACGCACAGATACGCAGTATTTT	CASSLQYPGQQRTDTQYF
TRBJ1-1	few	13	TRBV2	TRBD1	TGTGCCATAAACAGGGGTACGAACACTGAAGCTTTCTTT	CAINRGTNTEAFF
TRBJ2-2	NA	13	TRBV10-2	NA	TGCGCCAGCAGTTCGGGATATACCGGGGAGCTGTTTTTT	CASSSGYTGELFF